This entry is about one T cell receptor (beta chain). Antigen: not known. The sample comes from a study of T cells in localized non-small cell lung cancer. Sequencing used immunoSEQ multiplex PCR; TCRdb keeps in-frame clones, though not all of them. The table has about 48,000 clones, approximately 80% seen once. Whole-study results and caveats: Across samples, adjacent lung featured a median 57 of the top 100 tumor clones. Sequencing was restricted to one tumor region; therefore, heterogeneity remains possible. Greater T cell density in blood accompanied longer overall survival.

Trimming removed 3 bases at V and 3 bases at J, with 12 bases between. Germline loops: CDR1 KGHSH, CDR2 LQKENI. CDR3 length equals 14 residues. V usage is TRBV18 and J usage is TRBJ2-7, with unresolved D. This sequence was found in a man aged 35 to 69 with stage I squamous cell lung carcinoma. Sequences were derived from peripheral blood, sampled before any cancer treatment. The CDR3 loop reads CASSPSSLFYEQYF. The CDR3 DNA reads TGTGCCAGCTCACCGAGTAGCTTGTTCTACGAGCAGTACTTC.